This T cell receptor (beta chain) was identified in a study of molecular identifiers for immune sequencing clone quantification. The study, taken as a whole, reports: More than 800,000 naive cells reportedly did not prevent detection of spiked Jurkat TCR RNA from one cell.

The CDR3 consists of 13 residues. Germline assignment: CDR1 LNHDA and CDR2 SQIVND (reference sequence). Trimming removed 8 bases at V and 1 base at J, with 11 bases between. Methods described previously were used for bulk TCR libraries, and listed TCR primers were applied. TCRdb re-analysed the PCR reads in MiXCR, keeping a single row per CDR3 protein. This sample carries 300,000 to 400,000 distinct CDR3 sequences, about 21% of them seen once, and the ten largest clones take roughly 0.8%. CD8+CD4-CCR7+CD45RA+ sorting gave the naive CD8 T cells. This clonotype came up a few times. No antigen is known for it.

J is TRBJ1-1 and V is TRBV19; D unresolved. This clonotype originated in a human donor in good health. Some libraries in this study had Jurkat cell RNA spiked in. Sequences were obtained from naive CD8+ T cells from blood, with Jurkat cell RNA spiked in. Described subset: FACS-sorted CD8+CD4-CCR7+CD45RA+ naive T cells. CDR3 loop: CASVRGPNTEAFF. The CDR3 DNA reads TGTGCCAGTGTACGAGGCCCGAACACTGAAGCTTTCTTT.